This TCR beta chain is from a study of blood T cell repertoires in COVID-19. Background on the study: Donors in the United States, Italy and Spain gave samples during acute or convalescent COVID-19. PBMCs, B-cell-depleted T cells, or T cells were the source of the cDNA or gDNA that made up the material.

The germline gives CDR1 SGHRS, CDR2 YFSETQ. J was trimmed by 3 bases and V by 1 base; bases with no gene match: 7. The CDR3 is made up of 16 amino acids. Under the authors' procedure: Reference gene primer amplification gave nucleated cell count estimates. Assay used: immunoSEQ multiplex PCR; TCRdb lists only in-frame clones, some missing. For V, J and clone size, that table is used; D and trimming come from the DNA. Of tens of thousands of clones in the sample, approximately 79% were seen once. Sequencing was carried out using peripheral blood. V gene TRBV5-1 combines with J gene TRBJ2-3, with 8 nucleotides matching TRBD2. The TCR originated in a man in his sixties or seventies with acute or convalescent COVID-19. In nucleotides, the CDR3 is TGCGCCAGCAGCTTGTTACCGGGGGGGGCGACAGATACGCAGTATTTT. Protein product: CASSLLPGGATDTQYF.